This is a list of T cell receptor beta chains from one sample in a study of beta chain features in type 1 diabetes. Sequencing was performed with immunoSEQ multiplex PCR; in TCRdb, only in-frame clones are kept and a portion is missing. The table has 500,000 to 800,000 clones, under 15% seen once. Sequenced material: naive CD4+ T cells from blood. Source of these receptors: a man aged 25 to 40 with type 1 diabetes. CDR3s include the opening cysteine and the closing phenylalanine or tryptophan. The D gene is left open where the match is weak. Clone size is given for some rows only: seen once, a few or many times, or a class if the clone is expanded.

d_gene	v_gene	abundance	j_gene	CDR3nt	CDR3aa
.	TRBV19	few	TRBJ2-2	TGTGCCAGTAGAAAGACGCGGGGGCCGGCCACCGGGGAGCTGTTTTTT	CASRKTRGPATGELFF
.	TRBV7-8	few	TRBJ2-1	TGTGCCAGCACTAACTCGGACTCCCCCTACAATGAGCAGTTCTTC	CASTNSDSPYNEQFF
.	TRBV20-1	.	TRBJ1-1	TGCAGTGCTAGAGATCCAGAAGCTTTCTTT	CSARDPEAFF
TRBD2	TRBV29-1	few	TRBJ2-1	TGCAGCGTTCCCGGGACTAGCGGGGGGTATGAGCAGTTCTTC	CSVPGTSGGYEQFF
.	TRBV2	few	TRBJ1-2	TGTGCCAGCAGTTACAGTCTAGCTAACTATGGCTACACCTTC	CASSYSLANYGYTF
.	TRBV6-1	few	TRBJ2-7	TGTGCCAGCAGGAGGGATACAGCTTTAAACGAGCAGTACTTC	CASRRDTALNEQYF
.	TRBV4-3	.	TRBJ2-1	TGCGCCAGCAGCCAAGAAATTGGGAGTTACAATGAGCAGTTCTTC	CASSQEIGSYNEQFF
.	TRBV6-5	.	TRBJ2-6	TGTGCCAGCAGTTCCATCCCAGGGGTTGGGGCCAACGTCCTGACTTTC	CASSSIPGVGANVLTF
.	TRBV5-1	.	TRBJ2-3	TGCGCCAGCAGCGTTATGGCCCCAGATACGCAGTATTTT	CASSVMAPDTQYF
TRBD1	TRBV25-1	.	TRBJ1-1	TGTGCCAGCGCCCGGACAGGGGGCACTGAAGCTTTCTTT	CASARTGGTEAFF
.	TRBV7-2	few	TRBJ2-7	TGTGCCACCAAAGTCAGGGGCACCTACGAGCAGTACTTC	CATKVRGTYEQYF
.	TRBV10-3	.	TRBJ1-1	TGTGCCATCAAAAGTCCCACGGGGCTGAACACTGAAGCTTTCTTT	CAIKSPTGLNTEAFF
.	TRBV9	few	TRBJ2-7	TGTGCCAGCAGCCCATCTAGGACATCAAGATTTGGGGAGCAGTACTTC	CASSPSRTSRFGEQYF
.	TRBV7-2	few	TRBJ1-6	TGTGCCAGCAGCTCGTTTGTCTCCTATAATTCACCCCTCCACTTT	CASSSFVSYNSPLHF
.	TRBV2	.	TRBJ2-7	TGTGCCAGCAGTGAGGGACCTTACTCCGAGCAGTACTTC	CASSEGPYSEQYF
.	TRBV7-6	few	TRBJ2-4	TGTGCCAGCAGCTTAGGTAGCGGCGGCCTAGCCAAAAACATTCAGTACTTC	CASSLGSGGLAKNIQYF
TRBD2	TRBV5-1	.	TRBJ2-3	TGCGCCAGCAGCTTGGCCGCTAGCGGGGGAAATACGCAGTATTTT	CASSLAASGGNTQYF
.	TRBV13	.	TRBJ1-1	TGTGCCAGCAGCTCCCAGAGGAACACTGAAGCTTTCTTT	CASSSQRNTEAFF
.	TRBV28	few	TRBJ2-2	TGTGCCAGCAGTTTCTCTACCGGGAGCGGGCCCACCGGGGAGCTGTTTTTT	CASSFSTGSGPTGELFF
.	TRBV14	.	TRBJ1-6	TGTGCCAGCAGCCAAAAAACCTCTTGGGATTCACCCCTCCACTTT	CASSQKTSWDSPLHF
.	TRBV19	.	TRBJ1-2	TGTGCCAGTAGTATAACGGGGCGGAGTAACTATGGCTACACCTTC	CASSITGRSNYGYTF
.	TRBV19	.	TRBJ1-1	TGTGCCAGTAATGAAAGATCGACTGAAGCTTTCTTT	CASNERSTEAFF
.	TRBV7-2	.	TRBJ2-3	TGTGCCAGCAGCCTGGGACCGCAAACAGATACGCAGTATTTT	CASSLGPQTDTQYF
.	TRBV10-3	.	TRBJ1-6	TGTGCCATCAGTTCCCCGCCTAATTCACCCCTCCACTTT	CAISSPPNSPLHF
.	TRBV9	.	TRBJ2-2	TGTGCCAGCAGCGTAAGGGACCCGAACACCGGGGAGCTGTTTTTT	CASSVRDPNTGELFF
.	TRBV9	few	TRBJ2-5	TGTGCCAGCAGCGTAACCGGGGATTGGTCGGTAGAGACCCAGTACTTC	CASSVTGDWSVETQYF